A selection of T cell receptor beta chains follows, all from one sample in a study of T cells after yellow fever vaccination. TCRdb reanalysed the 5' RACE reads using MiXCR and keeps one entry per CDR3 protein. This sample has around 320,000 distinct CDR3 sequences, with around 8.6% found just once. This specimen consisted of CD4+ T cells sorted from PBMCs, obtained 5 days after the yellow fever booster vaccination. These TCRs come from a man between 18 and 35 years old who received the YFV17D yellow fever vaccine. The conserved cysteine and the conserved F or W are not part of the CDR3 here. Size values are once, few and many counts, or a class for expanded clones, and some rows have none.

ASSLEPTDTQY NA TRBV5-1
ASSYSSHEQF few TRBV6-2/TRBV6-3
ASVSLDLSGARGYGYT NA TRBV7-8
SVGVVSASGYT NA TRBV29-1
ASSKDREGGYT NA TRBV5-5
ASSLNRAQETQY NA TRBV7-3
ASSPTGQDYEQY many TRBV5-1
ASSPDRQMPQH once TRBV7-2
ASSYLGTGENIQY many TRBV6-5
ASSLYARRFYGYT NA TRBV7-9
ASTKGTNTEAF NA TRBV6-5
ASSLEGSEGYT few TRBV5-1
ASGAGGGGTDTQY NA TRBV11-3
ASSLGTLYTGELF many TRBV7-6
ASSVGRTGGAQTDTQY NA TRBV9
ASSANKGLAGGETQY NA TRBV5-4
SARTQDQPQH NA TRBV20-1
ASSGGLGYTEAF NA TRBV5-1
ASSRGTANIQY few TRBV18
SAVTSGVETQY few TRBV29-1
ASSYRQGTGETQY NA TRBV5-1
ASTFRTPGTDTQY NA TRBV2
AGTLGADTQY NA TRBV30
ASSRRTRPDTQY NA TRBV7-9
ASSQDLTGANVLT many TRBV3-1
ASSLSRGSDNEQF few TRBV7-3
ASSSRGEDTQY many TRBV12-3/TRBV12-4
ASSLVYRGDAQY many TRBV5-1
ASSPARGANTEAF few TRBV6-1
ASTPGVTDTQY few TRBV12-3/TRBV12-4
ASSVDSPISGNTIY few TRBV9
ASSRLGTSVNEQF many TRBV4-1
SAPGGNTEAF few TRBV20-1
ASGSDIGESSYNEQF few TRBV4-3
ASSLAGQGRETQY few TRBV7-9
ASSLTGGHYSNQPQH few TRBV5-1
SAQGGGNTEAF few TRBV20-1
ASSQVGLAGGNTGELF many TRBV4-2
ASRRATDTQY many TRBV6-5
ASSMTGTGEETQY NA TRBV5-1
ASSRLRDGNEKLF few TRBV7-6
ASSPGRTGALPDTQY NA TRBV4-3
SVRDGDTQY NA TRBV29-1